Listed below are T cell receptor beta chains from one sample, sequenced in a study of cytomegalovirus exposure and HLA in healthy donors. Clones were read by immunoSEQ multiplex PCR, and TCRdb kept only the in-frame ones, dropping some. Here the sample spans 120,000 to 150,000 clones, roughly 87% being singletons. Source material: PBMCs. The receptors here all came from a man aged 25-45 years in good health and CMV-seropositive. CDR3s include the opening cysteine and the closing phenylalanine or tryptophan. A D gene is named only where the DNA matches it firmly. Clone size appears in some rows only: once, few, many, or a class for an expanded clone.

D gene: NA; J gene: TRBJ2-3; V gene: TRBV6-5; clone size: few; CDR3 DNA: TGTGCCAGCAGAACCGTAGCGTCGGCAGATACGCAGTATTTT; CDR3 protein: CASRTVASADTQYF
D gene: TRBD2; J gene: TRBJ2-7; V gene: TRBV7-2; clone size: once; CDR3 DNA: TGTGCCAGCAGCTCCAGGACTAGCGGGAGCTACGAGCAGTACTTC; CDR3 protein: CASSSRTSGSYEQYF
D gene: NA; J gene: TRBJ1-5; V gene: TRBV5-1; clone size: few; CDR3 DNA: TGCGCCAGCAGCTTGAGGGGAGGGGAACAGCCCCAGCATTTT; CDR3 protein: CASSLRGGEQPQHF
D gene: TRBD1; J gene: TRBJ1-4; V gene: TRBV6-1; clone size: NA; CDR3 DNA: TGTGCCAGCAGTGAAGCGCGGGGACAGGAAAAACTGTTTTTT; CDR3 protein: CASSEARGQEKLFF
D gene: NA; J gene: TRBJ1-2; V gene: TRBV6-5; clone size: NA; CDR3 DNA: TGTGCCAGCAGTTACGCCTGCCCTCCAGGGAACTATGGCTACACCTTC; CDR3 protein: CASSYACPPGNYGYTF
D gene: TRBD1; J gene: TRBJ1-2; V gene: TRBV5-1; clone size: NA; CDR3 DNA: TGCGCCAGCGCACCGGGACAGGGGGCCTATGGCTACACCTTC; CDR3 protein: CASAPGQGAYGYTF
D gene: TRBD2; J gene: TRBJ2-1; V gene: TRBV29-1; clone size: NA; CDR3 DNA: TGCAGCGTTGATTCGCTAGCGGGAGGGCCGGGGCAGTTCTTC; CDR3 protein: CSVDSLAGGPGQFF
D gene: NA; J gene: TRBJ1-5; V gene: TRBV27; clone size: NA; CDR3 DNA: TGTGCCACCTCCAGTACGGGGAGCAATCAGCCCCAGCATTTT; CDR3 protein: CATSSTGSNQPQHF
D gene: TRBD1; J gene: TRBJ2-7; V gene: TRBV5-1; clone size: once; CDR3 DNA: TGCGCCAGCAGCTTGGACCCAGGGGGCGCGGTCCTAAGCGAGCAGTACTTC; CDR3 protein: CASSLDPGGAVLSEQYF
D gene: TRBD1; J gene: TRBJ2-7; V gene: TRBV5-1; clone size: NA; CDR3 DNA: TGCGCCAGCAGCTGGGGGACAGCTTCTACAGGCGAGCAGTACTTC; CDR3 protein: CASSWGTASTGEQYF
D gene: NA; J gene: TRBJ1-3; V gene: TRBV7-2; clone size: NA; CDR3 DNA: TGTGCCAGCAGCTCTACAGGAGTCCCTGGAAACACCATATATTTT; CDR3 protein: CASSSTGVPGNTIYF
D gene: TRBD1; J gene: TRBJ1-2; V gene: TRBV7-2; clone size: NA; CDR3 DNA: TGTGCCAGCAGCTCGCGGGACAGAGGAGACTATGGCTACACCTTC; CDR3 protein: CASSSRDRGDYGYTF
D gene: NA; J gene: TRBJ2-1; V gene: TRBV25-1; clone size: few; CDR3 DNA: TGTGCCAGCAGTGGTCAGGGTCTTGACAATGAGCAGTTCTTC; CDR3 protein: CASSGQGLDNEQFF
D gene: TRBD2; J gene: TRBJ2-6; V gene: TRBV15; clone size: NA; CDR3 DNA: TGTGCCACCGGGACTAGCGGGACCTCTGGGGCCAACGGCCTGACTTTC; CDR3 protein: CATGTSGTSGANGLTF
D gene: TRBD2; J gene: TRBJ2-2; V gene: TRBV15; clone size: once; CDR3 DNA: TGTGCCACCTGGGGGGGCACCGGGGAGCTGTTTTTT; CDR3 protein: CATWGGTGELFF
D gene: TRBD2; J gene: TRBJ2-5; V gene: TRBV27; clone size: NA; CDR3 DNA: TGTGCCAGCAGAGAATTTGGGGTAGCGGGGTATCAAGAGACCCAGTACTTC; CDR3 protein: CASREFGVAGYQETQYF
D gene: TRBD1; J gene: TRBJ1-2; V gene: TRBV30; clone size: NA; CDR3 DNA: TGTGCCTGGAGGGACAGGGGGAGTTTTGGCTACACCTTC; CDR3 protein: CAWRDRGSFGYTF
D gene: NA; J gene: TRBJ2-7; V gene: TRBV6-5; clone size: NA; CDR3 DNA: TGTGCCAGCAGTTACGAGGGGCGGAGGGTCGAGCAGTACTTC; CDR3 protein: CASSYEGRRVEQYF
D gene: TRBD2; J gene: TRBJ2-2; V gene: TRBV2; clone size: NA; CDR3 DNA: TGTGCCAGCGCTAGCGGAGACACCGGGGAGCTGTTTTTT; CDR3 protein: CASASGDTGELFF
D gene: NA; J gene: TRBJ2-3; V gene: TRBV6-4; clone size: NA; CDR3 DNA: TGTGCCAGCAGTGCGACAAGCACAGATACGCAGTATTTT; CDR3 protein: CASSATSTDTQYF
D gene: NA; J gene: TRBJ2-7; V gene: TRBV5-1; clone size: few; CDR3 DNA: TGCGCCAGCAGCTTTGACAGGTTGAATTACGAGCAGTACTTC; CDR3 protein: CASSFDRLNYEQYF
D gene: TRBD1; J gene: TRBJ1-2; V gene: TRBV2; clone size: NA; CDR3 DNA: TGTGCCGGCCAAACAGGGGGCAACTATGGCTACACCTTC; CDR3 protein: CAGQTGGNYGYTF
D gene: NA; J gene: TRBJ1-4; V gene: TRBV11-2; clone size: NA; CDR3 DNA: TGTGCCAGCAGCTTGAGTGTCTCTCATGAAAAACTGTTTTTT; CDR3 protein: CASSLSVSHEKLFF
D gene: NA; J gene: TRBJ2-5; V gene: TRBV5-1; clone size: NA; CDR3 DNA: TGCGCCAGCAGCCCGCCCAGGGCAGAGACCCAGTACTTC; CDR3 protein: CASSPPRAETQYF
D gene: TRBD2; J gene: TRBJ2-1; V gene: TRBV27; clone size: NA; CDR3 DNA: TGTGCCAGCAGTTCGGGACTAGCGGCTGTCTATGAGCAGTTCTTC; CDR3 protein: CASSSGLAAVYEQFF
D gene: NA; J gene: TRBJ2-5; V gene: TRBV7-2; clone size: once; CDR3 DNA: TGTGCCAGCAGCTTCTCGGGACAAATCCAAGAGACCCAGTACTTC; CDR3 protein: CASSFSGQIQETQYF
D gene: NA; J gene: TRBJ2-1; V gene: TRBV5-1; clone size: NA; CDR3 DNA: TGCGCCAGCAGCTTGGCGCAGGGCTACAATGAGCAGTTCTTC; CDR3 protein: CASSLAQGYNEQFF
D gene: TRBD1; J gene: TRBJ2-7; V gene: TRBV5-4; clone size: NA; CDR3 DNA: TGTGCCAGCAGCTCCCGGGACAGGCCTCCCTACGAGCAGTACTTC; CDR3 protein: CASSSRDRPPYEQYF
D gene: NA; J gene: TRBJ2-4; V gene: TRBV6-5; clone size: NA; CDR3 DNA: TGTGCCAGCAGTTACCGGGGAGCCAAAAACATTCAGTACTTC; CDR3 protein: CASSYRGAKNIQYF
D gene: NA; J gene: TRBJ2-2; V gene: TRBV7-7; clone size: NA; CDR3 DNA: TGTGCCAGCAGCTTAGGGGGTGGAGGCACCGGGGAGCTGTTTTTT; CDR3 protein: CASSLGGGGTGELFF
D gene: TRBD2; J gene: TRBJ2-2; V gene: TRBV28; clone size: few; CDR3 DNA: TGTGCCAGCAGTTCTACTAGCGGTCCATCGAACACCGGGGAGCTGTTTTTT; CDR3 protein: CASSSTSGPSNTGELFF
D gene: TRBD1; J gene: TRBJ1-2; V gene: TRBV11-2; clone size: NA; CDR3 DNA: TGTGCCAGCAGCTTAGGGGACAGGGACGGCTACACCTTC; CDR3 protein: CASSLGDRDGYTF
D gene: NA; J gene: TRBJ1-3; V gene: TRBV2; clone size: NA; CDR3 DNA: TGTGCCAGCAGTGAAGGGAGGTTTGGAAACACCATATATTTT; CDR3 protein: CASSEGRFGNTIYF
D gene: TRBD2; J gene: TRBJ2-5; V gene: TRBV6-6; clone size: NA; CDR3 DNA: TGTGCCAGCAGTTACGGGAGTAGCGGGGGTCAAGAGACCCAGTACTTC; CDR3 protein: CASSYGSSGGQETQYF
D gene: TRBD2; J gene: TRBJ2-1; V gene: TRBV30; clone size: NA; CDR3 DNA: TGTGCCTGGAAAATCGGGACTAGCGGGGACTACAATGAGCAGTTCTTC; CDR3 protein: CAWKIGTSGDYNEQFF
D gene: TRBD1; J gene: TRBJ2-7; V gene: TRBV28; clone size: NA; CDR3 DNA: TGTGCCAGCAGTTTGAGGGGACAGACCTACGAGCAGTACTTC; CDR3 protein: CASSLRGQTYEQYF
D gene: TRBD1; J gene: TRBJ1-2; V gene: TRBV5-1; clone size: NA; CDR3 DNA: TGCGCCAGCAGCTTGTTCGGGTCAGGGGGCGCGTATGGCTACACCTTC; CDR3 protein: CASSLFGSGGAYGYTF
D gene: TRBD1; J gene: TRBJ2-2; V gene: TRBV14; clone size: NA; CDR3 DNA: TGTGCCAGCAGACTTGACAGGGGGACCGGGGAGCTGTTTTTT; CDR3 protein: CASRLDRGTGELFF
D gene: NA; J gene: TRBJ1-3; V gene: TRBV27; clone size: NA; CDR3 DNA: TGTGCCAGCAGTTTCATCGGGGGGAAGGGAAACACCATATATTTT; CDR3 protein: CASSFIGGKGNTIYF
D gene: TRBD2; J gene: TRBJ2-2; V gene: TRBV28; clone size: NA; CDR3 DNA: TGTGCCAGCAGTTTATGGAGTCGCGGGGGGCTGTTTTTT; CDR3 protein: CASSLWSRGGLFF
D gene: NA; J gene: TRBJ1-1; V gene: TRBV2; clone size: NA; CDR3 DNA: TGTGCCAGGTCGGGAGGAGAGTTGGAAGCTTTCTTT; CDR3 protein: CARSGGELEAFF
D gene: TRBD2; J gene: TRBJ2-7; V gene: TRBV6-6; clone size: few; CDR3 DNA: TGTGCCAGCAGTCCCCTTTGGGGGGGGTACGAGCAGTACTTC; CDR3 protein: CASSPLWGGYEQYF